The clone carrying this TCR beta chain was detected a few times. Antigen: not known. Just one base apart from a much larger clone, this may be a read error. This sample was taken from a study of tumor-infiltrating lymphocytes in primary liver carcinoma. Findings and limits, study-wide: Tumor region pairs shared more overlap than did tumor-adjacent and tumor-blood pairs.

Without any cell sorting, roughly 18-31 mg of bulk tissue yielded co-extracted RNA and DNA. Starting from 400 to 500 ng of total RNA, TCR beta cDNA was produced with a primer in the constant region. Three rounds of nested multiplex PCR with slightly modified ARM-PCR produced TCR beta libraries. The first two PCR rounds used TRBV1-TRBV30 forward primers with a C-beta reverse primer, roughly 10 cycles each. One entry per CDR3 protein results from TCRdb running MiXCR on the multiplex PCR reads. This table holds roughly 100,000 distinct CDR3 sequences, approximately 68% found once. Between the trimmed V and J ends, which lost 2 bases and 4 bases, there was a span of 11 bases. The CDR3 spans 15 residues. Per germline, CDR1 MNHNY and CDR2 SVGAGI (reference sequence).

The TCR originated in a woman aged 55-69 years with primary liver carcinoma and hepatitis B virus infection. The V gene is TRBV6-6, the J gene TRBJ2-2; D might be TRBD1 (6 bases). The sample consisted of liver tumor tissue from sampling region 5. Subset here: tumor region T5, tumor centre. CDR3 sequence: CASSYGAGVTGELFF. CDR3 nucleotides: TGTGCCAGCAGTTACGGGGCAGGGGTCACCGGGGAGCTGTTTTTT.